This TCR beta chain was observed in a study of T-cell memory formation after mild COVID-19. Comment on this clonotype: The target antigen is unknown.

The study's findings and limits: Clones shrinking between day 15 and 85 showed a balanced CD4/CD8 split, and those that grew later tilted toward CD4+. Mainly in CM and EM were contracting CD4+ clones; CD8+ were in EMRA.

TCRdb reprocessed the 5' RACE reads via MiXCR and lists one record per CDR3 protein. The sample has hundreds of thousands of distinct CDR3 sequences, roughly 15% seen once. V lost 4 bases and J lost 5; bases outside the gene matches: 3. The CDR3 extends over 13 amino acids. V is TRBV12-3 or TRBV12-4 and J is TRBJ2-5, with 8 nucleotides matching TRBD1. The origin of this receptor is an adult woman who had mild COVID-19 (a few samples of this study predate the infection). Cell type and time point are not known. The source material was PBMCs or a T cell subset sorted from them (not recorded which). The CDR3 protein is CASSSRGRETQYF. CDR3 nucleotides: TGTGCCAGCAGTTCCAGGGGGCGGGAGACCCAGTACTTC.